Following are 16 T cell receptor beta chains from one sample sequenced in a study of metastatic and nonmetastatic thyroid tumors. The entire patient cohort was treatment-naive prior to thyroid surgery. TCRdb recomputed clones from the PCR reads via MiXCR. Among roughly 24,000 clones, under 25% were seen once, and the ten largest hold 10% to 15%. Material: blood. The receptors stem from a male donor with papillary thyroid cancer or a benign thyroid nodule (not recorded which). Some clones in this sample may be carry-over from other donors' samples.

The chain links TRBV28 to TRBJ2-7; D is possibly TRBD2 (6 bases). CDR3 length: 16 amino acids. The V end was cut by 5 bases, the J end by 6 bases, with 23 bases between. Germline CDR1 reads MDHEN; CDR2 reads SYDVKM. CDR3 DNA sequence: TGTGCCAGCAGTCGGAGGGTGCGTAGTGGCCTTGGCGAGCAGTACTTC. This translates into CASSRRVRSGLGEQYF. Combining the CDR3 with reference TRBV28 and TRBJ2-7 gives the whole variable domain DVKVTQSSRYLVKRTGEKVFLECVQDMDHENMFWYRQDPGLGLRLIYFSYDVKMKEKGDIPEGYSVSREKKERFSLILESASTNQTSMYLCASSRRVRSGLGEQYFGPGTRLTVT.

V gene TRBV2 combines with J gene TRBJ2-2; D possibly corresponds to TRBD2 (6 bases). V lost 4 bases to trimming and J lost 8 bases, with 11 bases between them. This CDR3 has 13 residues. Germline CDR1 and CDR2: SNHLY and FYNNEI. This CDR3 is CASSGSREGELFF. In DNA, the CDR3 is TGTGCCAGCAGTGGCTCGCGGGAAGGGGAGCTGTTTTTT. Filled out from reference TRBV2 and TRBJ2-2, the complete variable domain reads EPEVTQTPSHQVTQMGQEVILRCVPISNHLYFYWYRQILGQKVEFLVSFYNNEISEKSEIFDDQFSVERPDGSNFTLKIRSTKLEDSAMYFCASSGSREGELFFGEGSRLTVL.

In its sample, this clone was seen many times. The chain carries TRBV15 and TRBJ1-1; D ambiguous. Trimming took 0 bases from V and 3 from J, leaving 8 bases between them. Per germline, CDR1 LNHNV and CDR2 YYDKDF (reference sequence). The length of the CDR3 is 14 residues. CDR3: CATSRDQVDTEAFF. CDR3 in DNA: TGTGCCACCAGCAGAGATCAAGTGGACACTGAAGCTTTCTTT.

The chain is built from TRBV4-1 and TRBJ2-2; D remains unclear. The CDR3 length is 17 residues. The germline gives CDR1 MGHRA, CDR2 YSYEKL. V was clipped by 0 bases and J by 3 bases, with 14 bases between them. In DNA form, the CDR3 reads TGCGCCAGCAGCCAAGATCAAGGTAGTAAATACACCGGGGAGCTGTTTTTT. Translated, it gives CASSQDQGSKYTGELFF.

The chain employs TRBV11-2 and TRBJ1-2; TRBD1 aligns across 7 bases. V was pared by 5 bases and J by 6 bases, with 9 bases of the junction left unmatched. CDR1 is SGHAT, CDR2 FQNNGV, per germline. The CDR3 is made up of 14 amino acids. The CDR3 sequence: CASSTITGDDGYTF. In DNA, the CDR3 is TGTGCCAGCAGCACTATAACAGGGGACGATGGCTACACCTTC.

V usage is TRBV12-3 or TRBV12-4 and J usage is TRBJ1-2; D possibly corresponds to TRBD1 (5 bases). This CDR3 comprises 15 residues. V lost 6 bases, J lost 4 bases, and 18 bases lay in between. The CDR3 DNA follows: TGTGCCAGCAGCCCGCCGTACAGGTTAACCTATGGCTACACCTTC. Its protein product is CASSPPYRLTYGYTF.

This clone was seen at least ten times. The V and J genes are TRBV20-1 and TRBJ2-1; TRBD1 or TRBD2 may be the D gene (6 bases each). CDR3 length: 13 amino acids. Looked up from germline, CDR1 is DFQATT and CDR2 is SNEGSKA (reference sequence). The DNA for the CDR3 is TGCAGCGCCGGGGGCTGGAGTGGGAATGAGCAGTTCTTC. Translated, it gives CSAGGWSGNEQFF.

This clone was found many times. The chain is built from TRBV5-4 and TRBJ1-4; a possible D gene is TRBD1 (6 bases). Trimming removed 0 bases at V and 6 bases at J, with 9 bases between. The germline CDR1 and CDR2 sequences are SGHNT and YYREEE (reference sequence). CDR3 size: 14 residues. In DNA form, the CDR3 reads TGTGCCAGCAGCTTGGGGGGGGCAGATGAAAAACTGTTTTTT. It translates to CASSLGGADEKLFF. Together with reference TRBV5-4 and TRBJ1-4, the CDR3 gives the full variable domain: ETGVTQSPTHLIKTRGQQVTLRCSSQSGHNTVSWYQQALGQGPQFIFQYYREEENGRGNFPPRFSGLQFPNYSSELNVNALELDDSALYLCASSLGGADEKLFFGSGTQLSVL.

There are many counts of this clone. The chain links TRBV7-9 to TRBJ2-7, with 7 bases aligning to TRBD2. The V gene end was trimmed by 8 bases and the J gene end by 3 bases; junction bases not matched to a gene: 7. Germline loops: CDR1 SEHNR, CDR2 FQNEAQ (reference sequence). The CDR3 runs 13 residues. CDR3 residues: CASRPSGNYEQYF. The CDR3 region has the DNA TGTGCCAGCCGACCCAGCGGGAACTACGAGCAGTACTTC.

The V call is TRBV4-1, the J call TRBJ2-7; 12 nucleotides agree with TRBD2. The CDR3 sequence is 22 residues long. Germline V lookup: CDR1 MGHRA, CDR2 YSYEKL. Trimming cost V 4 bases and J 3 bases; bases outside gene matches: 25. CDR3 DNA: TGCGCCAGCAGCCTTAAATCCGGGACAGGGCTGACTAGCGGGAGAGATCACTACGAGCAGTACTTC. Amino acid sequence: CASSLKSGTGLTSGRDHYEQYF.

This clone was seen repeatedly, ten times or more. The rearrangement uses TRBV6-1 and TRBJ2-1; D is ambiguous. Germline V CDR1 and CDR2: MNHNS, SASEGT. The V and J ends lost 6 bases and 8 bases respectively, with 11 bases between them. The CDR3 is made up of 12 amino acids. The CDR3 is CASSGLGDEQFF. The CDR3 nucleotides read TGTGCCAGCAGCGGGCTTGGGGATGAGCAGTTCTTC.

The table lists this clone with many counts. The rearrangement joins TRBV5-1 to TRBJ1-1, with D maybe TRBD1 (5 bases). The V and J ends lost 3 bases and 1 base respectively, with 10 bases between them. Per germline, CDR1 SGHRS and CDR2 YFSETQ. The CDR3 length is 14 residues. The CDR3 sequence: CASSSGHTNTEAFF. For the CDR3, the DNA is TGCGCCAGCAGCTCCGGACATACGAACACTGAAGCTTTCTTT.

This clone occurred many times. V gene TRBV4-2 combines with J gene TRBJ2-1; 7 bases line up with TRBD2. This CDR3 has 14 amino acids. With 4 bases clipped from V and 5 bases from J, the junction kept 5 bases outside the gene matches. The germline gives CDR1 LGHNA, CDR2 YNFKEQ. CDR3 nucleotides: TGTGCCAGCAGCCGGCGGGGGATAAACAATGAGCAGTTCTTC. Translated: CASSRRGINNEQFF.

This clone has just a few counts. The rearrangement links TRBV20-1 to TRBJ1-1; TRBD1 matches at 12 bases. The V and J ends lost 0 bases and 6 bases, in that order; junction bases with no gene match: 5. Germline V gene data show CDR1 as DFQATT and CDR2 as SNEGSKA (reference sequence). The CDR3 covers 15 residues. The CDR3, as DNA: TGCAGTGCTAGAGATCGGGACAGGGGGCTCGCTGAAGCTTTCTTT. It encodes CSARDRDRGLAEAFF.

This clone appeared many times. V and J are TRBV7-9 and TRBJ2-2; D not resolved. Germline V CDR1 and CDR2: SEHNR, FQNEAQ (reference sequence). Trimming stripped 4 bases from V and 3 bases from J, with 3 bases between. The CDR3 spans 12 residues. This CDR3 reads CASSSDTGELFF. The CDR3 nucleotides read TGTGCCAGCAGCTCTGACACCGGGGAGCTGTTTTTT.

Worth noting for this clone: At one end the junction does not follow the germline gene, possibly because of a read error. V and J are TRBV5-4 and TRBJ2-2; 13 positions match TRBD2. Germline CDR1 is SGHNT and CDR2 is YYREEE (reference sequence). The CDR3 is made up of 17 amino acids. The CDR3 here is CAISFDGLAGATGELFF. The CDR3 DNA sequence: TGTGCCATCAGCTTTGATGGACTAGCGGGGGCCACCGGGGAGCTGTTTTTT.